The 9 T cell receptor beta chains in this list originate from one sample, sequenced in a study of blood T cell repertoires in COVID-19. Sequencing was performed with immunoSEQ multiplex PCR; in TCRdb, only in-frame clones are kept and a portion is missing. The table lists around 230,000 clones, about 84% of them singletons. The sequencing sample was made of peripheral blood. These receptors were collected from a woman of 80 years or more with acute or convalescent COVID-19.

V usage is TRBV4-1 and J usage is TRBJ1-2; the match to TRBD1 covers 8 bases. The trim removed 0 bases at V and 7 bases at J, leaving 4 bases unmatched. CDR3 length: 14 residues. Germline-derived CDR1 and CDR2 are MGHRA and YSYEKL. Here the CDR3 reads CASSQDQGAAGYTF. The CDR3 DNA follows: TGCGCCAGCAGCCAAGATCAGGGGGCTGCTGGCTACACCTTC.

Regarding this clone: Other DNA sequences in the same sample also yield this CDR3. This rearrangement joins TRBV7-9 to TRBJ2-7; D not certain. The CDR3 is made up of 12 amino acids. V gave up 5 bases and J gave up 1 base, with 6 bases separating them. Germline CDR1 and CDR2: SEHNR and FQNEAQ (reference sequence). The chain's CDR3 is CASSSSSYEQYF. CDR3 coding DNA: TGTGCCAGCAGCAGCTCTTCCTACGAGCAGTACTTC.

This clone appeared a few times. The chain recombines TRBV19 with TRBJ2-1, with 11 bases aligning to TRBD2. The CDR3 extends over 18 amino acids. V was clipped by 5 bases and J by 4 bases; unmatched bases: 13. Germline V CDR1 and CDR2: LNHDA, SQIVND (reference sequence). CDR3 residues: CASSGWTAGTSGYNEQFF. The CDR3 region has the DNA TGTGCCAGTAGTGGGTGGACAGCCGGGACTAGCGGTTACAATGAGCAGTTCTTC.

The CDR3 DNA sequence: TGCGCCAGTCGCCTCCGGGGGACAGGGGGAAACACCATATATTTT. Translating it yields CASRLRGTGGNTIYF. This sequence joins TRBV4-1 and TRBJ1-3; 9 nucleotides line up with TRBD1. This CDR3 region has 15 residues. The germline gives CDR1 MGHRA, CDR2 YSYEKL. J was trimmed by 4 bases and V by 9 bases; bases with no gene match: 10.

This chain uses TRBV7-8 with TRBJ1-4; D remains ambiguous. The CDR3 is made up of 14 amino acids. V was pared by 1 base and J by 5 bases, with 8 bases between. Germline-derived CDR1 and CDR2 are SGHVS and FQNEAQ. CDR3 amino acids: CASSLGGGNEKLFF. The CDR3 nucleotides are TGTGCCAGCAGCTTAGGAGGCGGGAATGAAAAACTGTTTTTT. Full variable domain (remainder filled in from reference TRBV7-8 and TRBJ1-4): GAGVSQSPRYKVAKRGQDVALRCDPISGHVSLFWYQQALGQGPEFLTYFQNEAQLDKSGLPSDRFFAERPEGSVSTLKIQRTQQEDSAVYLCASSLGGGNEKLFFGSGTQLSVL.

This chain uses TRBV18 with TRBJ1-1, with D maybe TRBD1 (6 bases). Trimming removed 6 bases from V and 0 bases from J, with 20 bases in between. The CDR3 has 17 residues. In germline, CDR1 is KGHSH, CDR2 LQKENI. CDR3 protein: CASSRYRTEIMNTEAFF. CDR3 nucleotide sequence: TGTGCCAGCTCGCGGTATCGGACAGAGATCATGAACACTGAAGCTTTCTTT.

The CDR3 here is CASRSSGDTQYF. Here the CDR3 DNA reads TGTGCCAGTAGGTCTAGCGGCGATACGCAGTATTTT. This chain links TRBV19 with TRBJ2-3; TRBD2 matches 7 bases. Germline V CDR1 and CDR2: LNHDA, SQIVND (reference sequence). Trimming took 6 bases from V and 6 from J; bases not matched to a gene: 3. The CDR3 has 12 amino acids.

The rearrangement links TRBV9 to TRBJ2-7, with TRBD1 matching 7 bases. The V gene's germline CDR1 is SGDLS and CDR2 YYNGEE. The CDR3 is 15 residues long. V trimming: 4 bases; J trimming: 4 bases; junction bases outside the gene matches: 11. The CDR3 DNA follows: TGTGCCAGCAGCCCGGACCCGAGACAGGGTTACGAGCAGTACTTC. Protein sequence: CASSPDPRQGYEQYF.

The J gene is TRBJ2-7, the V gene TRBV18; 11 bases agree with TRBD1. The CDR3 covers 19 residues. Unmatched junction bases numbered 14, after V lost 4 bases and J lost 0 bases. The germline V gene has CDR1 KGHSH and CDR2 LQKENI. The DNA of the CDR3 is TGTGCCAGCTCACACGGGACAGGGGGAACTAGCGGGTTCTCCTACGAGCAGTACTTC. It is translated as CASSHGTGGTSGFSYEQYF.